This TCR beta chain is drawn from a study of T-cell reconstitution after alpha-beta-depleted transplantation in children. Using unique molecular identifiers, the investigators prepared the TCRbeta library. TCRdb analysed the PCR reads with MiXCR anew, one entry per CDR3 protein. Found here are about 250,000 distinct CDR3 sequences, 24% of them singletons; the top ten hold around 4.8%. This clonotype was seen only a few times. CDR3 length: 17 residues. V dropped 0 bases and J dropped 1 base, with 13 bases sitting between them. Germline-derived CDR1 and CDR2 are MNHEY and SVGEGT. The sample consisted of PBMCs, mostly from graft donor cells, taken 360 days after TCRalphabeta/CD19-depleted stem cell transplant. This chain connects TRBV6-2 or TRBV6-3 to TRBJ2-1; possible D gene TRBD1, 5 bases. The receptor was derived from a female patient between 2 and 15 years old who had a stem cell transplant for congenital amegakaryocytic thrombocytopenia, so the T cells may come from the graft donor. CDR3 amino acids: CASSYSDAGLSYNEQFF. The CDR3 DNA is TGTGCCAGCAGTTACTCTGATGCAGGGCTATCCTACAATGAGCAGTTCTTC.